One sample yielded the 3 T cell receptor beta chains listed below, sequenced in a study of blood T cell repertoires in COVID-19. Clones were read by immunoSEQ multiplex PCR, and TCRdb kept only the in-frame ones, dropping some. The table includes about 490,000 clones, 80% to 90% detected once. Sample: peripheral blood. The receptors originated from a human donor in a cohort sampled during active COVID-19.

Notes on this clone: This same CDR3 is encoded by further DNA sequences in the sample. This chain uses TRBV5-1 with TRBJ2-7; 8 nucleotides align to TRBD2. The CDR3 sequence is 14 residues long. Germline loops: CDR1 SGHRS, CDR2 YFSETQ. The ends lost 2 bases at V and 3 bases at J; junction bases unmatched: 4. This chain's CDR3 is CASSLTSGSYEQYF. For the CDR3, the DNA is TGCGCCAGCAGCTTAACTAGCGGCAGCTACGAGCAGTACTTC.

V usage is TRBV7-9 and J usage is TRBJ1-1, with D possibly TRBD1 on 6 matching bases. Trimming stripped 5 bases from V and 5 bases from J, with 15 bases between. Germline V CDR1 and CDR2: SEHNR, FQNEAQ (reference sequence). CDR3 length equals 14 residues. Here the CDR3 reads CASSPRGASTEAFF. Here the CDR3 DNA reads TGTGCCAGCAGCCCCAGGGGCGCGAGTACTGAAGCTTTCTTT. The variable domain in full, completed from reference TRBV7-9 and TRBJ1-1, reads DTGVSQNPRHKITKRGQNVTFRCDPISEHNRLYWYRQTLGQGPEFLTYFQNEAQLEKSRLLSDRFSAERPKGSFSTLEIQRTEQGDSAMYLCASSPRGASTEAFFGQGTRLTVV.

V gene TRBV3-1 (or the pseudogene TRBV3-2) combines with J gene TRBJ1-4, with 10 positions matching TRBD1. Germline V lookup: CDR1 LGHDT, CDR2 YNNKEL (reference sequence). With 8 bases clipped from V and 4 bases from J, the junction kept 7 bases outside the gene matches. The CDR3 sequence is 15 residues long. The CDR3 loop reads CASSWTGGSNEKLFF. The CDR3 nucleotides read TGTGCCAGCTCTTGGACAGGGGGTAGTAATGAAAAACTGTTTTTT.